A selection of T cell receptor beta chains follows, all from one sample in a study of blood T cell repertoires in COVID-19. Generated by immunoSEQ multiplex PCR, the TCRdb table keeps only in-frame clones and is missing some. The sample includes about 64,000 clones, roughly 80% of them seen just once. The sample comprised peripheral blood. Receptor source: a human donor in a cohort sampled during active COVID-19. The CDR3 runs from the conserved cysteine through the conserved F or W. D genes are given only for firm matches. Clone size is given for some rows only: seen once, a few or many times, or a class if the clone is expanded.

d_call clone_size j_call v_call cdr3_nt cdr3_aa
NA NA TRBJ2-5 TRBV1 TGCACCAGCAGCCTGAATTTAGCGGGAGCAGGGGAGACCCAGTACTTC CTSSLNLAGAGETQYF
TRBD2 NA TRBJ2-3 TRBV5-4 TGTGCCAGCAGCACAAGGACTAGCGGCACAGATACGCAGTATTTT CASSTRTSGTDTQYF
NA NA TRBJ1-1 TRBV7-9 TGTGCCAGCAGCTTAGGCCAGGCCTTGAGCACTGAAGCTTTCTTT CASSLGQALSTEAFF
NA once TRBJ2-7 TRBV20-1 TGCAGTGCAGGGAGGACCTACGAGCAGTACTTC CSAGRTYEQYF
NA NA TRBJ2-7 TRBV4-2 TGTGCCAGCAGCCAAGATTTGGCCGAAGCCTACGAGCAGTACTTC CASSQDLAEAYEQYF
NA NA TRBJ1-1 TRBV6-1 TGTGCCAGCAGTGAAGGGGCGAGGGGGGGCGCGTCGTGGGCTGAAGCTTTCTTT CASSEGARGGASWAEAFF
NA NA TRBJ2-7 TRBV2 TGTGCCAGCAGTGAAACGGGTTTGTCAGGGGCCGAGCAGTACTTC CASSETGLSGAEQYF
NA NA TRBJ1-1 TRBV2 TGTGCCAGCAGTGAAATGGCGGATGAAGCTTTCTTT CASSEMADEAFF
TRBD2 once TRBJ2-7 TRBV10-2 TGCGCCAGCAGTGAGTCGAAGGGACTAGCGGGATCCTACGAGCAGTACTTC CASSESKGLAGSYEQYF
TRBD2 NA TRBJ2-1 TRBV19 TGTGCCAGTAGGACCAGAGCGGGAGAGGTGCACAATGAGCAGTTCTTC CASRTRAGEVHNEQFF
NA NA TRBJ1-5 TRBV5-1 TGCGCCAGCAGCTGGGGGGATGAGGGGAACAATCAGCCCCAGCATTTT CASSWGDEGNNQPQHF
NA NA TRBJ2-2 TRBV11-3 TGTGCCAGCAGCTCCCCCCCCACCGAGGCACTGAACACCGGGGAGCTGTTTTTT CASSSPPTEALNTGELFF
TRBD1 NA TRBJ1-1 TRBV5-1 TGCGCCAGCAGCAGCACTCAGGGGGCTGGTATCACTGAAGCTTTCTTT CASSSTQGAGITEAFF
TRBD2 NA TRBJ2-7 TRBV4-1 TGCGCCAGCAGCCAAGATTGGGGGGCTAGCGGGACCTACGAGCAGTACTTC CASSQDWGASGTYEQYF
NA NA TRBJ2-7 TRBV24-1 TGTGCCACCAGTGGTGCGGCTACCGACGAGCAGTACTTC CATSGAATDEQYF
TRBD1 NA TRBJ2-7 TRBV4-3 TGCGCCAGCAGCCAAGATCGAGGGACAGTTGCCTACGAGCAGTACTTC CASSQDRGTVAYEQYF